This paragraph covers one T cell receptor beta chain sequence. Its recognized antigen is unknown. Qualities for individual bases were not recorded, and no much larger clone is one base off. TCRbeta CDR3 regions were amplified from genomic DNA using the immunoSEQ Assay, a bias-controlled multiplex PCR. Regarding the original processing steps: The number of nucleated cells in each sample was estimated by amplification of reference gene primers within the assay. To quantify the absolute abundance of each unique TCRbeta CDR3 rearrangement, sequence reads were collapsed and filtered. For each sample, productive Simpson clonality was calculated as the square root of Simpson's diversity index across productive rearrangements. TCRdb took over this immuneACCESS table, retaining in-frame rearrangements with V and J assigned. Such tables are incomplete; in checked studies, under half of the missing clones stem from an unresolved V gene, and the remainder is unexplained. V, J and clone size were drawn from that table, and D and trimming were deduced from the DNA. Present in this sample are 220,000 or so clones, roughly 90% of which were seen just once. The leading ten clones occupy over 0.75% of the sample.

The data are from a study of blood T cell repertoires in COVID-19 (dated by TCRdb to 2018 to 2021). Background for the entire study: Samples from collaborators originated in the United States, Italy and Spain and spanned both the acute and convalescent phases of COVID-19. The material from the prospective study consisted of cDNA or gDNA derived from T cells, B-cell-depleted T cells, or PBMCs. Samples came from the ongoing ImmuneRACE study (first 160 participants) plus 1,254 subjects from 6 global collaborators. Subjects who had been exposed to COVID-19, were actively infected with it, or had recovered from it provided the deeply sampled blood TCRbeta repertoires that made up the dataset. The repertoires were released in a freely available public database intended as a resource for research on the immune response to SARS-CoV-2. HLA class I and class II types, where available, came from metadata supplied by the sample provider rather than from assay-based typing. Sample metadata almost always included a de-identified subject ID, COVID-19 status, age in years and sex.

Overall study results and their limits: Clinical and demographic metadata were provided uncurated, with the amount varying by source and participant.

V loses 5 bases at its end and J loses 1 base; junction bases beyond the gene matches: 6. Its CDR3 holds 15 amino acids, cysteine through phenylalanine. The kept DNA is CDR3 alone, 45 bases in frame from the first base. Via the germline V gene (reference sequence), CDR1 is MNHEY and CDR2 SMNVEV. In Seattle, one collaborating source enrolled patients while the infection was active and tracked those patients longitudinally over the course of disease. Collaborating institutions collected whole blood in K2EDTA tubes following their own protocols. Collaborator samples were shipped for TCRbeta analysis as frozen whole blood, isolated PBMCs, or DNA extracted from either sample type.

The receptor was isolated from a man in his 60s with COVID-19, enrolled during active disease. The chain couples TRBV27 to TRBJ1-1; TRBD1 aligns with 8 central bases. Sequenced: peripheral blood. The CDR3 here reads CASSRGDRRNTEAFF. Here is the DNA: TGTGCCAGCAGTAGAGGGGACAGGAGGAACACTGAAGCTTTCTTT.